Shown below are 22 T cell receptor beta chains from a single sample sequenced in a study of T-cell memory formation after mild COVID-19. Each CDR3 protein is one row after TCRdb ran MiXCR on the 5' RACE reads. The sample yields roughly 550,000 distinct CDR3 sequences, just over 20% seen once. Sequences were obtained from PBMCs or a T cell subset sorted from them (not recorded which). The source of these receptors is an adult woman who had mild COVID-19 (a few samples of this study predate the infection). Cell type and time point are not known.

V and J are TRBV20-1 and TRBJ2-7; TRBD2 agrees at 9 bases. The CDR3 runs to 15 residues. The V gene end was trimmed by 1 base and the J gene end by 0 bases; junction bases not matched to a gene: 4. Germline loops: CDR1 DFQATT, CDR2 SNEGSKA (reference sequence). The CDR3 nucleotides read TGCAGTGCTAGAGGAGGCGGGGGGGCCTCCTACGAGCAGTACTTC. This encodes CSARGGGGASYEQYF.

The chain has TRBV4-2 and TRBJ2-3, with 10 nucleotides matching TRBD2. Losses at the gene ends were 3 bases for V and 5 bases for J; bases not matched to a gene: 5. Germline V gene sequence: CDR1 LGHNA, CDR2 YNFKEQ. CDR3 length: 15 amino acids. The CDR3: CASSHHQRGGDTQYF. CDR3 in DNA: TGTGCCAGCAGCCATCACCAGCGGGGGGGAGATACGCAGTATTTT.

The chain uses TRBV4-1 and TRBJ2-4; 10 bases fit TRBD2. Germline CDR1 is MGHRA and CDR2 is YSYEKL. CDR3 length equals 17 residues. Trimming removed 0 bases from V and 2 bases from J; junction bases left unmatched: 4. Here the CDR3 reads CASSQDMTSGSKNIQYF. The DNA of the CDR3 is TGCGCCAGCAGCCAAGATATGACTAGCGGGTCCAAAAACATTCAGTACTTC.

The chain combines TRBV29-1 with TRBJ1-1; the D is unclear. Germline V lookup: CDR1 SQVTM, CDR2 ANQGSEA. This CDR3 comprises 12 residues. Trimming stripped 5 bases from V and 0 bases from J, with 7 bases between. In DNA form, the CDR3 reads TGCAGCGTTAAAGGCATGAACACTGAAGCTTTCTTT. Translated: CSVKGMNTEAFF.

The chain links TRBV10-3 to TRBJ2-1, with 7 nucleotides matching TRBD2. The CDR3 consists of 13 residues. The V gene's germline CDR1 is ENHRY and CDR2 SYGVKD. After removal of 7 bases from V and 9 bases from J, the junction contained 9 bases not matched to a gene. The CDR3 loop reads CAIKEGGSTEQFF. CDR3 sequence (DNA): TGTGCCATCAAAGAGGGCGGGAGCACTGAGCAGTTCTTC.

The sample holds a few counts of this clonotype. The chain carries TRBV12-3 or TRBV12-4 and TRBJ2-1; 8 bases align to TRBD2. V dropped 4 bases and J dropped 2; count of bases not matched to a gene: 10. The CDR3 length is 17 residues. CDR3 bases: TGTGCCAGCAGTTCCTTTAGCGGGGCCTTTACCTACAATGAGCAGTTCTTC. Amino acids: CASSSFSGAFTYNEQFF.

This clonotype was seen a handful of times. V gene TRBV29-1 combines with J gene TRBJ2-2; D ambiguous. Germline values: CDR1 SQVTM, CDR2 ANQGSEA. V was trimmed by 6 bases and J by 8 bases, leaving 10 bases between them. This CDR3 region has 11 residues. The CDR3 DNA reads TGCAGCGTCAGGACCCGTGGGGAGCTGTTTTTT. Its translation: CSVRTRGELFF.

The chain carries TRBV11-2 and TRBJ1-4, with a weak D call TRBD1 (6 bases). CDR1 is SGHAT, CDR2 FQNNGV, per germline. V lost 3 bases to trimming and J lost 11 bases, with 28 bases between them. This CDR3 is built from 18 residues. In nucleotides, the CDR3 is TGTGCCAGCAGCTTGGACGTCTTTTTCCGGGACAAAGGGGACAAACTGTTTTTT. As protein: CASSLDVFFRDKGDKLFF.

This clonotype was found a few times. The CDR3 region is CASSSAGGNYGYTF. The DNA for the CDR3 is TGTGCCAGCAGCTCGGCGGGGGGTAACTATGGCTACACCTTC. This sequence joins TRBV7-2 and TRBJ1-2; possible D gene TRBD1, 5 bases. This CDR3 is 14 amino acids long. V lost 4 bases and J 1 base, leaving 10 bases between the germline ends. From germline, CDR1 is SGHTA and CDR2 FQGNSA.

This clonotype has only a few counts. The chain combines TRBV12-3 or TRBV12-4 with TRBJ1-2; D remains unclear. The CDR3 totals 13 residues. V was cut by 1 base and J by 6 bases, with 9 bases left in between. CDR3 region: CASSLGAGNGYTF. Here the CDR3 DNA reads TGTGCCAGCAGTTTAGGAGCAGGAAATGGCTACACCTTC.

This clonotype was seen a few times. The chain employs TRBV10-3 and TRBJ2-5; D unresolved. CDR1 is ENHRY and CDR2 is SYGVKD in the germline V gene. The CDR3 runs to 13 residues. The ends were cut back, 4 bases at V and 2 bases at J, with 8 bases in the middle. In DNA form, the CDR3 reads TGTGCCATCAGTGGTTGGGATCAAGAGACCCAGTACTTC. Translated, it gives CAISGWDQETQYF.

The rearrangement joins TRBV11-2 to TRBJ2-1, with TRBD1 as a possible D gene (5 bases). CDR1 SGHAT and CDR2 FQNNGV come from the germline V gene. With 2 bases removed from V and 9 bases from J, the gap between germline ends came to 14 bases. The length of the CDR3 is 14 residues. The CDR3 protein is CASSLPQGMGEQFF. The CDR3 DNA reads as TGTGCCAGCAGCTTACCCCAGGGAATGGGTGAGCAGTTCTTC.

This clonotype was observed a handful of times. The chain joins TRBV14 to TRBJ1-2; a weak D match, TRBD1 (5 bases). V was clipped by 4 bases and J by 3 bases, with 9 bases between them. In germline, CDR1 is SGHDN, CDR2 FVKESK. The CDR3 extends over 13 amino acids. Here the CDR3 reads CASSLRQYYGYTF. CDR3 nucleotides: TGTGCCAGCAGCCTGCGACAGTACTATGGCTACACCTTC.

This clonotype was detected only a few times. The CDR3 sequence: CASSVGTGGMNTEAFF. As DNA, the CDR3 is TGTGCCAGCAGCGTAGGGACAGGGGGAATGAACACTGAAGCTTTCTTT. The chain links TRBV9 to TRBJ1-1; 10 nucleotides line up with TRBD1. The CDR3 length is 16 residues. V lost 0 bases and J lost 0; bases outside the gene matches: 2. Germline CDR1 and CDR2: SGDLS and YYNGEE. The full variable domain, its missing parts supplied by reference TRBV9 and TRBJ1-1, is DSGVTQTPKHLITATGQRVTLRCSPRSGDLSVYWYQQSLDQGLQFLIQYYNGEERAKGNILERFSAQQFPDLHSELNLSSLELGDSALYFCASSVGTGGMNTEAFFGQGTRLTVV.

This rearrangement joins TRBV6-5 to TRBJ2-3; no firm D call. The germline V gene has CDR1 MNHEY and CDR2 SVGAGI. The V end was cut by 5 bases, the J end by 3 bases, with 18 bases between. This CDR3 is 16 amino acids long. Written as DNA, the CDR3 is TGTGCCAGCAGTGAGAAGTACCGGGCCGGAACAGATACGCAGTATTTT. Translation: CASSEKYRAGTDTQYF.

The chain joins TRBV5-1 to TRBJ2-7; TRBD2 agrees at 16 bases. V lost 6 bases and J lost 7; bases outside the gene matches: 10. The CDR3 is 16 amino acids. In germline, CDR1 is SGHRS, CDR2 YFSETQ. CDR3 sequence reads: CASNAGTSGGVWEQYF. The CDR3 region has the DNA TGCGCCAGCAATGCCGGGACTAGCGGGGGGGTTTGGGAGCAGTACTTC.

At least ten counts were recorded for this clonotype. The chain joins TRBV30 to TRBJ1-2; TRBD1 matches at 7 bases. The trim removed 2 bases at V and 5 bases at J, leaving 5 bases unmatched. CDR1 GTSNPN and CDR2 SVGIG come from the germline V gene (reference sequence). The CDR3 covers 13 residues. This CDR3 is CAWSTTGAYGYTF. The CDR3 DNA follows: TGTGCCTGGAGTACCACAGGGGCGTATGGCTACACCTTC.

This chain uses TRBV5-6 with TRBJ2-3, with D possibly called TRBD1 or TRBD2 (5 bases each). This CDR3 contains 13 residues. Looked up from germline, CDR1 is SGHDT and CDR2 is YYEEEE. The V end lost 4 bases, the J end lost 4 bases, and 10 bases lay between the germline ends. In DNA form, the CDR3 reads TGTGCCAGCAGCGACGTGGGGGCAGATACGCAGTATTTT. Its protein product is CASSDVGADTQYF.

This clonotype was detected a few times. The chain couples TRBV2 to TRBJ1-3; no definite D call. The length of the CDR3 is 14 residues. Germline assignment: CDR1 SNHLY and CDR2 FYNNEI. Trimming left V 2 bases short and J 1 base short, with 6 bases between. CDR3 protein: CASSERTSGNTIYF. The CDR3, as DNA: TGTGCCAGCAGTGAACGCACGTCTGGAAACACCATATATTTT.

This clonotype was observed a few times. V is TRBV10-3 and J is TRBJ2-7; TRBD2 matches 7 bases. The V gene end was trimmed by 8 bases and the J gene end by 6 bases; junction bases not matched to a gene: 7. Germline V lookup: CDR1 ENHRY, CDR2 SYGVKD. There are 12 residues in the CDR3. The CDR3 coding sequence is TGTGCCATCGGACTAGGAACGGGCGAGCAGTACTTC. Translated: CAIGLGTGEQYF.

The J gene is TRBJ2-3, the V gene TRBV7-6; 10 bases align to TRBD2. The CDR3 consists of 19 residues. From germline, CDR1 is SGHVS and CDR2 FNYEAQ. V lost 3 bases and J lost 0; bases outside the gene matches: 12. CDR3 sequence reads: CASSFPLWTSGHSTDTQYF. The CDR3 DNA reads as TGTGCCAGCAGCTTCCCCCTATGGACTAGCGGACATAGCACAGATACGCAGTATTTT.

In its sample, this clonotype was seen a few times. The CDR3 loop is CASSLYRAENEQFF. CDR3 DNA sequence: TGTGCCAGCAGTTTATACAGAGCCGAGAATGAGCAGTTCTTC. The chain couples TRBV12-3 or TRBV12-4 to TRBJ2-1, with D uncertain. The CDR3 length is 14 residues. V was pared by 2 bases and J by 7 bases, with 12 bases between.